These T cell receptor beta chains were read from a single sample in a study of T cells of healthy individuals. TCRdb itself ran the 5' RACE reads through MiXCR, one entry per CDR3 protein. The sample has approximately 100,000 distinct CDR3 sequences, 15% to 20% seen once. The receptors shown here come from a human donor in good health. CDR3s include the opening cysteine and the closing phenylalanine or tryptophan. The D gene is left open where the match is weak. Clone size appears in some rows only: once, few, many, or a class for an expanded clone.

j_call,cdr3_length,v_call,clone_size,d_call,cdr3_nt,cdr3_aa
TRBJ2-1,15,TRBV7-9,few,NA,TGTGCCAGCAGCTTCCGGGTAGTGGAGGACAATGAGCAGTTCTTC,CASSFRVVEDNEQFF
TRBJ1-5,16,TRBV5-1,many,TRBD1,TGCGCCAGCAGCTTGGGAGGGACAGGGGGAAATCAGCCCCAGCATTTT,CASSLGGTGGNQPQHF
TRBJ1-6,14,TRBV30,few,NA,TGTGCCTGGGGGAGGAGGTCCTATAATTCACCCCTCCACTTT,CAWGRRSYNSPLHF
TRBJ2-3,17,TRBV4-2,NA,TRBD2,TGTGCCAGCAGCCAAGATCTGGCTAGCGGGGGCCCAGATACGCAGTATTTT,CASSQDLASGGPDTQYF
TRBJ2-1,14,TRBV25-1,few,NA,TGTGCCAGCAGTGCGTACAGGGTAGAGGATGAGCAGTTCTTC,CASSAYRVEDEQFF
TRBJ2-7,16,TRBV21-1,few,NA,TGTGCCAGCAGCAAAGCTAGGAAACGGAACGGAGACGAGCAGTACTTC,CASSKARKRNGDEQYF
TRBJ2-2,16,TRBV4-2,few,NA,TGTGCCAGCAGCCAAGTTACGGGCGGGGACACCGGGGAGCTGTTTTTT,CASSQVTGGDTGELFF
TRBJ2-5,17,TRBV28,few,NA,TGTGCCAGCAGACTGGGGACGGGATGGGTATCACAAGAGACCCAGTACTTC,CASRLGTGWVSQETQYF
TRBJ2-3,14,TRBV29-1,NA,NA,TGCAGCGTTGAATCTCGCCTAAACACAGATACGCAGTATTTT,CSVESRLNTDTQYF
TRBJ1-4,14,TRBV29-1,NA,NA,TGCAGCGCCCTTTTGACGGCAACTAATGAAAAACTGTTTTTT,CSALLTATNEKLFF
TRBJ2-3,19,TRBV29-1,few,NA,NA,CSVEGAGGPTDTQYFGPHF
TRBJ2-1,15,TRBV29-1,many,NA,TGCAGCGTTGATTTTTTCCCAGACAGGTACAATGAGCAGTTCTTC,CSVDFFPDRYNEQFF
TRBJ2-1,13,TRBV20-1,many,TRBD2,TGCAGTGCTAGGACTAGCGGCTACAATGAGCAGTTCTTC,CSARTSGYNEQFF
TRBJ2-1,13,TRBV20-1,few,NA,TGCAGTGCTATCGGGCAGGGTTGGCATGAGCAGTTCTTC,CSAIGQGWHEQFF
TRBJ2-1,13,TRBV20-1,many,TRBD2,TGCAGTGCTAGGGAGACTAGCGATAACGAGCAGTTCTTC,CSARETSDNEQFF
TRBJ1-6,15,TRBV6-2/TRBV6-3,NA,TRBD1,TGTGCCAGCAGCTATGGACAGGGGTTCGGATCACCCCTCCACTTT,CASSYGQGFGSPLHF
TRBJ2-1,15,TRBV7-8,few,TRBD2,TGTGCCAGCAGCTTAGGAGCTAGCGGTTACAATGAGCAGTTCTTC,CASSLGASGYNEQFF
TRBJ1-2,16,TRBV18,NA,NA,TGTGCCAGCTCACCATTCACAGGGAAGGACTCCTATGGCTACACCTTC,CASSPFTGKDSYGYTF
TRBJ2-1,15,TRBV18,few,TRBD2,TGTGCCAGCTCACTAAGCGGGAGCGCCTACAATGAGCAGTTCTTC,CASSLSGSAYNEQFF
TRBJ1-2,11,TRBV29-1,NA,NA,TGCAGCGTTGAAGAGAACTATGGCTACACCTTC,CSVEENYGYTF
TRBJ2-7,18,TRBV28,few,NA,TGTGCCAGCAGTTCCTACTCCCCGTCGGACAGTACCCCCTACGAGCAGTACTTC,CASSSYSPSDSTPYEQYF
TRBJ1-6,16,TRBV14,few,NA,TGTGCCAGCAGCCAAGATAGGTGGAGTTATAATTCACCCCTCCACTTT,CASSQDRWSYNSPLHF
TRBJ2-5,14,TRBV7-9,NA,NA,TGTGCCAGCAACAATGACAGGACCCAAGAGACCCAGTACTTC,CASNNDRTQETQYF
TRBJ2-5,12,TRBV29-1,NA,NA,TGCAGCGTTGTTCCGGACGCGGAGACCCAGTACTTC,CSVVPDAETQYF
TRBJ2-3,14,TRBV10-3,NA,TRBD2,TGTGCCACCCGGCGGGAGCAGGGCACAGATACGCAGTATTTT,CATRREQGTDTQYF
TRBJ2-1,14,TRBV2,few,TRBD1,TGTGCCAGCATCGGACAGGGGCGAGAGGATGAGCAGTTCTTC,CASIGQGREDEQFF
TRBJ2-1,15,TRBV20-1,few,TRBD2,TGCAGTGCTAGAGACGGCGGGAGATTGGAGGATGAGCAGTTCTTC,CSARDGGRLEDEQFF
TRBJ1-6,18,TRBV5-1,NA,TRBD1,TGCGCCAGCAGCCTGGACAGGGGGCTCTCGGACTATAATTCACCCCTCCACTTT,CASSLDRGLSDYNSPLHF
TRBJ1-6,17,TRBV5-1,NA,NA,TGCGCCAGCAGCTTAGAGATGCAGGCTGGCGTAGATTCACCCCTCCACTTT,CASSLEMQAGVDSPLHF
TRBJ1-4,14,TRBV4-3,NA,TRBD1,TGCGCCAGCAGCTCTCAGACAGGGCCCGAAAAACTGTTTTTT,CASSSQTGPEKLFF
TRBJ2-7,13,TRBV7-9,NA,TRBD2,TGTGCCAGCAGCTCGGGACTAGTATACGAGCAGTACTTC,CASSSGLVYEQYF
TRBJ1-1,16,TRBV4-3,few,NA,TGCGCCAGCAGCCAAGTACTGGGGGTTTTGGGCACTGAAGCTTTCTTT,CASSQVLGVLGTEAFF
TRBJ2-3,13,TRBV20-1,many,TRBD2,TGCAGTGCTAGAACTAGCGGGAGAGATACGCAGTATTTT,CSARTSGRDTQYF
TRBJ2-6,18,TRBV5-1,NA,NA,TGCGCCAGCACGGCCAGGACCTATGAAACCTCTGGGGCCAACGTCCTGACTTTC,CASTARTYETSGANVLTF
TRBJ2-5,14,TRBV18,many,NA,TGTGCCAGCTCACAAACAGACAGACAAGAGACCCAGTACTTC,CASSQTDRQETQYF
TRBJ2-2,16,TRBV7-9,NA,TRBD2,TGTGCCAGCAGCTCCTCTAGCGGGGGTCTCCCCGGGGAGCTGTTTTTT,CASSSSSGGLPGELFF
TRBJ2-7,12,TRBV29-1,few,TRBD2,TGCAGCGTTCGGGAGGGGCTCGACGAGCAGTACTTC,CSVREGLDEQYF
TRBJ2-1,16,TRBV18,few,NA,TGTGCCAGCTTACGGCCCAAGACGTTTTCCTACAATGAGCAGTTCTTC,CASLRPKTFSYNEQFF
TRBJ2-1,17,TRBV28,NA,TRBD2,TGTGCCAGCAGTTGGGTAGCGGGAGCCCCATTATACAATGAGCAGTTCTTC,CASSWVAGAPLYNEQFF
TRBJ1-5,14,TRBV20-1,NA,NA,TGCAGTGCTCAGCTCGGGACCACGTATCAGCCCCAGCATTTT,CSAQLGTTYQPQHF
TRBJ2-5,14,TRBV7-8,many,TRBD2,TGTGCCAGCAGCTTAGAGCGGGAGCAAGAGACCCAGTACTTC,CASSLEREQETQYF
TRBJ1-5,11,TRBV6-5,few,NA,TGTGCCAGCCGGGAAACCCAGCCCCAGCATTTT,CASRETQPQHF
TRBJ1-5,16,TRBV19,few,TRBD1,TGTGCCAGTAGTAGCCGGGACAGGATTTTCAATCAGCCCCAGCATTTT,CASSSRDRIFNQPQHF
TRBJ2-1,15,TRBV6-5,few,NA,TGTGCCAGCATCAAAATGGGGACTGGAGACAATGAGCAGTTCTTC,CASIKMGTGDNEQFF
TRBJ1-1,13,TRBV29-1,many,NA,TGCAGCGTGAAACAGAGCCTGAACACTGAAGCTTTCTTT,CSVKQSLNTEAFF
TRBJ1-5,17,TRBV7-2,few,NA,TGTGCCAGCAGCCTAGGACAGAGCCTTTCCCCCGAGCAGCCCCAGCATTTT,CASSLGQSLSPEQPQHF
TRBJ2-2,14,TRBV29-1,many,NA,TGCAGCGTAGAGGCGGGCTGGGGGACCGGGGAGCTGTTTTTT,CSVEAGWGTGELFF
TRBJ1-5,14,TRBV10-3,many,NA,TGTGCCATCAGTGACAGGGGAGCAAATCAGCCCCAGCATTTT,CAISDRGANQPQHF
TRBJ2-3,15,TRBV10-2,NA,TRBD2,TGCGCCAGCTACAAACGGGAGGGCTTAACAGATACGCAGTATTTT,CASYKREGLTDTQYF
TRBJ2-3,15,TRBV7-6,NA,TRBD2,TGTGCCAGCAGCTCTAGCGGGAGCTCCGCAGATACGCAGTATTTT,CASSSSGSSADTQYF
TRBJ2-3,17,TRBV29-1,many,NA,TGCAGCCCTTCGGGGCTTACGGAGGGGACCCCCACAGATACGCAGTATTTT,CSPSGLTEGTPTDTQYF
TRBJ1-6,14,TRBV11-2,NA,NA,TGTGCCAGCAGCTTTTGGCAGAATAATTCACCCCTCCACTTT,CASSFWQNNSPLHF
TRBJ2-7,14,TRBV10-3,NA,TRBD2,TGTGCCATCAGCGCCGCGGGGGGTGTTAACGAGCAGTACTTC,CAISAAGGVNEQYF
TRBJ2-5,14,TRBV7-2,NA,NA,TGTGCCAGCAGCTTATATCGGGGCCAAGAGACCCAGTACTTC,CASSLYRGQETQYF
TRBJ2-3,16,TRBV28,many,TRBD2,TGTGCCAGCAGTTTCAGGACTAGCGGGAGCACAGATACGCAGTATTTT,CASSFRTSGSTDTQYF